Below are 18 T cell receptor beta chains sequenced from a single sample in a study of neoadjuvant anti-PD-1 for oral cavity cancer. The table came from immunoSEQ multiplex PCR; TCRdb's copy has only in-frame clones and leaves some out. Found here are approximately 67,000 clones, around 88% of them singletons; the top ten hold 3.4%. The sample consisted of PBMCs, taken before nivolumab (anti-PD-1) treatment. These receptor sequences come from a person between 40 and 79 years old with oral cavity squamous cell carcinoma.

J is TRBJ2-7 and V is TRBV15; D gene unclear. The V gene lost 0 bases and the J gene lost 3 bases, with 12 bases spanning the gap. The CDR3 length is 15 residues. Per germline, CDR1 LNHNV and CDR2 YYDKDF (reference sequence). The CDR3 sequence is CATSRDLQPHYEQYF. DNA of the CDR3: TGTGCCACCAGCAGAGATTTACAGCCCCACTACGAGCAGTACTTC.

The rearrangement links TRBV15 to TRBJ2-5; D remains ambiguous. Between the trimmed V and J ends, which lost 2 bases and 0 bases, there was a span of 10 bases. CDR3 length equals 15 residues. From germline, CDR1 is LNHNV and CDR2 YYDKDF (reference sequence). The DNA for the CDR3 is TGTGCCACCAGCAGACAACGGACCAACCAAGAGACCCAGTACTTC. Protein product: CATSRQRTNQETQYF.

V is TRBV27 and J is TRBJ2-5; D tentatively reads TRBD1 or TRBD2 (6 bases each). Germline values: CDR1 MNHEY, CDR2 SMNVEV (reference sequence). CDR3 size: 14 residues. The germline V and J ends were trimmed by 3 bases and 1 base, with 9 bases remaining between them. The CDR3: CASSFRGLQETQYF. Here the CDR3 DNA reads TGTGCCAGCAGTTTCCGGGGGCTCCAAGAGACCCAGTACTTC.

The chain employs TRBV7-9 and TRBJ1-2; TRBD1 matches at 8 bases. V shed 5 bases and J 6 bases; nucleotides not matched to a gene: 8. The CDR3 has 14 residues. Germline V gene lookup returns CDR1 SEHNR and CDR2 FQNEAQ (reference sequence). The CDR3 region has the DNA TGTGCCAGCAGCCCAGCACAGGGGGGGCATGGCTACACCTTC. Protein product: CASSPAQGGHGYTF.

This clone is a singleton in its sample. The CDR3 DNA reads TGTGCCAGCAGTGAAACAGGGAGGTCCTACTATGGCTACACCTTC. Protein sequence: CASSETGRSYYGYTF. V and J are TRBV6-1 and TRBJ1-2, with TRBD1 as a possible D gene (6 bases). The ends were cut back, 2 bases at V and 3 bases at J, with 13 bases in the middle. CDR3 size: 15 residues. In germline, CDR1 is MNHNS, CDR2 SASEGT.

This chain joins TRBV5-5 and TRBJ1-5; 8 nucleotides align to TRBD1. With 0 bases clipped from V and 9 bases from J, the junction kept 5 bases outside the gene matches. CDR1 SGHKS and CDR2 YYEKEE come from the germline V gene (reference sequence). The CDR3 covers 14 residues. The DNA for the CDR3 is TGTGCCAGCAGCTTGGACAGGGGGAAGGGGCCCCAGCATTTT. Protein: CASSLDRGKGPQHF.

V is TRBV7-7 and J is TRBJ2-1; possibly TRBD2 for D (5 bases). The CDR3 runs to 15 residues. Trimming removed 6 bases from V and 9 bases from J, with 21 bases in between. CDR1 is SSHAT and CDR2 is FNYEAQ in the germline V gene (reference sequence). In nucleotides, the CDR3 is TGTGCCAGCAGAATTACTAGTGGGCCTAGTGGTGAGCAGTTCTTC. Translated: CASRITSGPSGEQFF.

V and J are TRBV7-9 and TRBJ1-1; 7 bases fit TRBD1. This CDR3 comprises 15 residues. Trimming removed 5 bases from V and 5 bases from J; junction bases left unmatched: 11. Per the germline V gene, CDR1 is SEHNR and CDR2 is FQNEAQ (reference sequence). The CDR3 bases are TGTGCCAGCAGCCTGGGACAGACTCGACTGACTGAAGCTTTCTTT. It yields the protein CASSLGQTRLTEAFF.

The chain joins TRBV7-8 to TRBJ1-3; TRBD1 matches at 10 bases. This CDR3 is 15 amino acids long. J was trimmed by 4 bases and V by 4 bases; bases with no gene match: 4. CDR1 and CDR2 (germline): SGHVS, FQNEAQ. CDR3 coding DNA: TGTGCCAGCAGCTACCCGGGACAGGGGGGAAACACCATATATTTT. Residues: CASSYPGQGGNTIYF. The complete variable domain, with remaining parts taken from reference TRBV7-8 and TRBJ1-3, reads GAGVSQSPRYKVAKRGQDVALRCDPISGHVSLFWYQQALGQGPEFLTYFQNEAQLDKSGLPSDRFFAERPEGSVSTLKIQRTQQEDSAVYLCASSYPGQGGNTIYFGEGSWLTVV.

The rearrangement joins TRBV7-2 to TRBJ2-3, with unresolved D. CDR1 is SGHTA and CDR2 is FQGNSA in the germline V gene. The CDR3 spans 10 residues. V shed 5 bases and J shed 9 bases, with 6 bases lying between them. The CDR3 DNA reads as TGTGCCAGCAGCACTCCGACGCAGTATTTT. Translating gives CASSTPTQYF.

This chain uses TRBV2 with TRBJ1-2; D might be TRBD1 (6 bases). The germline V and J ends were trimmed by 10 bases and 8 bases, with 11 bases remaining between them. Germline V gives CDR1 SNHLY, CDR2 FYNNEI. This CDR3 is built from 10 residues. As DNA, the CDR3 is TGTGCCACAAGGACAGTGGGCTACACCTTC. It yields the protein CATRTVGYTF. Full variable domain (remainder filled in from reference TRBV2 and TRBJ1-2): EPEVTQTPSHQVTQMGQEVILRCVPISNHLYFYWYRQILGQKVEFLVSFYNNEISEKSEIFDDQFSVERPDGSNFTLKIRSTKLEDSAMYFCATRTVGYTFGSGTRLTVV.

This clone is medium-sized. The rearrangement links TRBV28 to TRBJ1-5; TRBD1 might be the D (5 bases). CDR1 and CDR2 (germline): MDHEN, SYDVKM. Trimming removed 6 bases at V and 9 bases at J, with 18 bases between. This CDR3 has 14 amino acids. CDR3 in amino acids: CASSPPSDTAPQHF. The DNA for the CDR3 is TGTGCCAGCAGCCCGCCCTCGGACACGGCGCCCCAGCATTTT.

As for this clone: A much more abundant neighbour one base away suggests this may be a read error. The chain uses TRBV6-1 and TRBJ1-2, with D perhaps matching TRBD1 (5 bases). The CDR3 length is 14 residues. CDR1 is MNHNS and CDR2 is SASEGT in the germline V gene. The CDR3 reads CASSESGTAYDYTF. CDR3 in DNA: TGTGCCAGCAGTGAGTCGGGGACGGCCTATGACTACACCTTC.

This clone was detected once. The CDR3 here is CASSHLEEGQPQHF. Here the CDR3 DNA reads TGTGCCAGCAGCCATCTCGAGGAGGGCCAGCCCCAGCATTTT. This chain connects TRBV7-8 to TRBJ1-5; D gene unclear. The germline gives CDR1 SGHVS, CDR2 FQNEAQ. The CDR3 covers 14 residues. V lost 5 bases to trimming and J lost 7 bases, with 15 bases between them.

The rearrangement links TRBV13 to TRBJ2-7; tentatively, D is TRBD1 or TRBD2 (5 bases each). This CDR3 spans 14 amino acids. The ends were cut back, 5 bases at V and 3 bases at J, with 14 bases in the middle. Germline V lookup: CDR1 PRHDT, CDR2 FYEKMQ (reference sequence). The CDR3 is CASSKRDGYYEQYF. In DNA form, the CDR3 reads TGTGCCAGCAGCAAAAGGGACGGCTACTACGAGCAGTACTTC.

The gene calls are TRBV5-4 and TRBJ1-1; no definite D call. CDR3 length equals 15 residues. Germline CDR1 and CDR2: SGHNT and YYREEE (reference sequence). Trimming pared 2 bases from V and 6 bases from J, leaving 17 bases between. CDR3 sequence reads: CASSLSVVGRAEAFF. CDR3 bases: TGTGCCAGCAGCTTAAGTGTCGTCGGTCGGGCTGAAGCTTTCTTT.

The rearrangement joins TRBV5-1 to TRBJ1-3; TRBD1 agrees at 7 bases. The CDR3 runs 19 residues. V lost 3 bases to trimming and J lost 0 bases; unmatched junction nucleotides: 15. The germline V gene has CDR1 SGHRS and CDR2 YFSETQ. CDR3 protein: CASSYTPDTTGVSGNTIYF. CDR3 in DNA: TGCGCCAGCAGCTACACCCCGGATACAACAGGGGTCTCTGGAAACACCATATATTTT.

This chain uses TRBV28 with TRBJ1-2; 9 bases are a match to TRBD1. Germline V gene sequence: CDR1 MDHEN, CDR2 SYDVKM. After removal of 5 bases from V and 6 bases from J, the junction contained 10 bases not matched to a gene. This CDR3 is built from 15 residues. As DNA, the CDR3 is TGTGCCAGCAGTCCAGCTAGTGGACAGGGGCATGGCTACACCTTC. It codes for CASSPASGQGHGYTF.